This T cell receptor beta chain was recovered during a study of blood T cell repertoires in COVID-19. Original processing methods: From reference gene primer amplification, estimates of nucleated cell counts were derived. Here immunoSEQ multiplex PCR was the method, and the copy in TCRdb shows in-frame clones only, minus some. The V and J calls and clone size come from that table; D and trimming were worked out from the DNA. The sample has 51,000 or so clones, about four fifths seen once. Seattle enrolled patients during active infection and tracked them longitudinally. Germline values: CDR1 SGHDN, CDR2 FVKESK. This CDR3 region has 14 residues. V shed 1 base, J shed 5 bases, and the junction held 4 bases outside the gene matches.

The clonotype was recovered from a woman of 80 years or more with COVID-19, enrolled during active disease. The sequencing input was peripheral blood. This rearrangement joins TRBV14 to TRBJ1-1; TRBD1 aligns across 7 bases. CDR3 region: CASSQVQGSTEAFF. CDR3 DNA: TGTGCCAGCAGCCAAGTACAGGGGAGTACTGAAGCTTTCTTT.